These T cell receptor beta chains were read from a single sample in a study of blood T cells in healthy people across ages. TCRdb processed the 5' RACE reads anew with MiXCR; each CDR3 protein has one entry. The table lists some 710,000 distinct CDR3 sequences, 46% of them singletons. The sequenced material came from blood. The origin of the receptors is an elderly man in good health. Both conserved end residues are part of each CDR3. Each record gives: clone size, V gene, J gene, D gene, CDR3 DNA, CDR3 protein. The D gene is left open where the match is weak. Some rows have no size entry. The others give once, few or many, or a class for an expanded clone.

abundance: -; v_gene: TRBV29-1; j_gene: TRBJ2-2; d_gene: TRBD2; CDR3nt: TGCAGCGTGGGAAGCGGGGGGAACACCGGGGAGCTGTTTTTT; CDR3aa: CSVGSGGNTGELFF
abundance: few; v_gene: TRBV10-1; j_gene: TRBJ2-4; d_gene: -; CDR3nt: TGCGCCAGCAGTGATGGCGGGGAGTCCGTAAACATTCAGTACTTC; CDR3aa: CASSDGGESVNIQYF
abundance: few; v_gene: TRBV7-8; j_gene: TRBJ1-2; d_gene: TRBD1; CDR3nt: TGTGCCAGCAGCGCGGGCGGGGGACAGACTAACTATGGCTACACCTTC; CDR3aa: CASSAGGGQTNYGYTF
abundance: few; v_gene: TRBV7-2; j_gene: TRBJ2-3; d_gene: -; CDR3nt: TGTGCCAGCAGCTTAGTTCTAGTGGATACGCAGTATTTT; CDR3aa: CASSLVLVDTQYF
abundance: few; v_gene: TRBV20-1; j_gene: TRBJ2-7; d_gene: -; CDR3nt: TGCAGTGCAGCACCGGGGGGCTTCTACGAGCAGTACTTC; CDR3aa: CSAAPGGFYEQYF
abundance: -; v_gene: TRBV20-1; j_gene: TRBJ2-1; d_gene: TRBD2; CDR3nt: TGCAGTGCTAGGGCTCGGGGACTAGCGGGAGAAAGCTCCTACAATGAGCAGTTCTTC; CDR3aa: CSARARGLAGESSYNEQFF
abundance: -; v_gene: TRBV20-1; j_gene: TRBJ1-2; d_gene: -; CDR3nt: TGCAGTGCTAGAGATCCGGCAGGGTATTATGGCTACACCTTC; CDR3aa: CSARDPAGYYGYTF
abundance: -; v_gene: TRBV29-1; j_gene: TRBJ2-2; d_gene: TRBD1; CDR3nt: TGCAGCGTGACAGGGATCGGAAACACCGGGGAGCTGTTTTTT; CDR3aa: CSVTGIGNTGELFF
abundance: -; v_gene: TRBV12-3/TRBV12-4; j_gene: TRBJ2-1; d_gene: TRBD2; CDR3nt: TGTGCGACGGCGGCTAGCGGGAGGGCTAGGGGGCAGTTCTTC; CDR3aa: CATAASGRARGQFF
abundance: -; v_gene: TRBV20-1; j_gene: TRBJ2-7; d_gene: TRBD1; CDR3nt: TGCAGTGCTAGAGATCGGCAGGGGGACCCTTACGAGCAGTACTTC; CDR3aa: CSARDRQGDPYEQYF
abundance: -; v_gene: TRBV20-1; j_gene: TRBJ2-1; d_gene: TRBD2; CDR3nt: TGCAGTGCTAGAGATAGGCGGGAGGGAGGAAATGAGCAGTTCTTC; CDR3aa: CSARDRREGGNEQFF
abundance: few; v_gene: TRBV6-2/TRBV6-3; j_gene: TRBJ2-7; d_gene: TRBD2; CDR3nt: TGTGCCAGCACCGGCGGGGCTAGCGGGAGCTCCTACGAGCAGTACTTC; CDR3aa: CASTGGASGSSYEQYF
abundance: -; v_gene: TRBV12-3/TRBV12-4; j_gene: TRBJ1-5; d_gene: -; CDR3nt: TGTGCCACCAAGAAGCAAAGTCAGCCCCAGCATTTT; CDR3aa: CATKKQSQPQHF
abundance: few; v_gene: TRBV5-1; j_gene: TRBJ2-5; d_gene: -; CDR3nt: TGCGCCAGCAGCCACCACCCTGCCGAGACCCAGTACTTC; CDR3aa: CASSHHPAETQYF
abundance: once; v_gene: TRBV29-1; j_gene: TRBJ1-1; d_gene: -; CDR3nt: TGCAGCGTTGTAGGACAGCACTGTGACGCTGAAGCTTTCTTT; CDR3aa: CSVVGQHCDAEAFF
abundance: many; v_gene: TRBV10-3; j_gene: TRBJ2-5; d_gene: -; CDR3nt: TGTGCCATCAGCCTCGGACAAGAGACCCAGTACTTC; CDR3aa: CAISLGQETQYF
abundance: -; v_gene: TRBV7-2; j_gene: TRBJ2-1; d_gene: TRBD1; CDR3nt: TGTGCCAGCAGCATCCCAGGGGGCACTGGCAATGAGCAGTTCTTC; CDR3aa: CASSIPGGTGNEQFF
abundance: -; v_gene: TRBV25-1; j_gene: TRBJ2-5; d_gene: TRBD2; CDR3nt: TGTGCCAGCAGTGAGTCCTCTGGGCGGGGGGCCATGGAGACCCAGTACTTC; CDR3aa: CASSESSGRGAMETQYF
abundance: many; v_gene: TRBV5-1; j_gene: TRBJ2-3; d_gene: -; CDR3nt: TGCGCCAGCAACTCCGTGGGCGCGACAGATACGCAGTATTTT; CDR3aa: CASNSVGATDTQYF
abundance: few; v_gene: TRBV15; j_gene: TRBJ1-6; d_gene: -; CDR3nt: TGTGCCACCAGCAGAGGAAGGCCGGATAATTCACCCCTCCACTTT; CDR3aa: CATSRGRPDNSPLHF
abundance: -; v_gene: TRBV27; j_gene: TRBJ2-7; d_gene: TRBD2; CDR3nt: TGTGCCAGCAGTTTCCGGGACTACTCCTACAATGAGCAGTACTTC; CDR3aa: CASSFRDYSYNEQYF
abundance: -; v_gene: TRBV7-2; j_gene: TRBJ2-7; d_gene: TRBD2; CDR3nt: TGTGCCAGCAGCCATGGGGGGACTATCTCCTACGAGCAGTACTTC; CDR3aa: CASSHGGTISYEQYF
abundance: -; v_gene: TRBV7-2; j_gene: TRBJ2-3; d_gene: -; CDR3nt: TGTGCCAGCAGTTACCAGCGGGCCACGCAGTATTTT; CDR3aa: CASSYQRATQYF
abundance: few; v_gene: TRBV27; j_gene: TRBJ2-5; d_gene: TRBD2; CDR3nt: TGTGCCAGCAGGCCGACACTTTATGGGACTAGCGGGAGGTGGGAGCAGTACTTC; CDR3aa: CASRPTLYGTSGRWEQYF
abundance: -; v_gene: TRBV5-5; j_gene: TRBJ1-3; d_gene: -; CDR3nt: TGTGCCAGCAGCTTGGCCGGGGGGGTTTATGGAAACACCATATATTTT; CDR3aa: CASSLAGGVYGNTIYF
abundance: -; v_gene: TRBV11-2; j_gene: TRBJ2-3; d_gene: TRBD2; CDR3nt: TGTGCCAGCAGCTTTGCGGGAGAACGCACAGATACGCAGTATTTT; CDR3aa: CASSFAGERTDTQYF
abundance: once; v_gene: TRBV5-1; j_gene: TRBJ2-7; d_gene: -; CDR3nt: TGCGCCAGCAGCCTGATCGCTAACTACGAGCAGTACTTC; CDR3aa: CASSLIANYEQYF
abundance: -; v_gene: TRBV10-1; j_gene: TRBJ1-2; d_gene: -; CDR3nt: TGCGCCAGCAGGGTAGGCAGGGGTTTACATGGCTACACCTTC; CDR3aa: CASRVGRGLHGYTF
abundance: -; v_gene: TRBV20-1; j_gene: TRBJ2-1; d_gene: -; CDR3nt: TGCAGTGCTAGAGATCCTAGGGGGTCCTACAATGAGCAGTTCTTC; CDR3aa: CSARDPRGSYNEQFF
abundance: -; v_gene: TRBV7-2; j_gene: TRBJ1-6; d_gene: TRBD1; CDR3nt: TGTGCCAGCAGCTTGGTCGGGACAGGGGGGTATAATTCACCCCTCCACTTT; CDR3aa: CASSLVGTGGYNSPLHF
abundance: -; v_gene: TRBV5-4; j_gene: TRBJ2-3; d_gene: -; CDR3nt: TGTGCCAGCAGGTTGGGGAGCACAGATACGCAGTATTTT; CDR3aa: CASRLGSTDTQYF
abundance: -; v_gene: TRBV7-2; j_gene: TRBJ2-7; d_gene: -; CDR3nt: TGTGCCAGCAGCCAGAATGGCCGGATCGAGCAGTACTTC; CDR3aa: CASSQNGRIEQYF
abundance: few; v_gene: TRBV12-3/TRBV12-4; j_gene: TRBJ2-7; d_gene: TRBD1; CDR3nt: TGTGCCAGCAGTTCGACAGGGGGCGTAAATGGGGGTTACTACTACGAGCAGTACTTC; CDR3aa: CASSSTGGVNGGYYYEQYF
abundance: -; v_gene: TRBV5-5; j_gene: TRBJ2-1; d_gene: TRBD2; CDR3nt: TGTGCCAGCTCCCCTCCCCGTAGCGGGCGGGGTGAGCAGTTCTTC; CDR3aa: CASSPPRSGRGEQFF
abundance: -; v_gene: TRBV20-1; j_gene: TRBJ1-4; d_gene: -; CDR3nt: TGCAGTGCTGGAGATAGGGGTGGAAAACTGTTTTTT; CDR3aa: CSAGDRGGKLFF
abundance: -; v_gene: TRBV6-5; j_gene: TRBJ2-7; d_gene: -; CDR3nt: TGTGCCAGCAGTTACTCTAGGCAGTTCGAGCAGTACTTC; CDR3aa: CASSYSRQFEQYF
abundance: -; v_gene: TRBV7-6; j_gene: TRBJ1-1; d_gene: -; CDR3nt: TGTGCCAGCAGCTCATATACCAGTATGGCTTTCTTT; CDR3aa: CASSSYTSMAFF
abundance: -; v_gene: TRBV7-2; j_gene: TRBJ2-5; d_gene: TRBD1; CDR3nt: TGTGCCAGCAGCTTAGTAACAGGGGGCGCAGATGAGCAGTACTTC; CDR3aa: CASSLVTGGADEQYF
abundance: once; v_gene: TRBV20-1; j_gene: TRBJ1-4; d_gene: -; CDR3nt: TGCAGTGCTCGGATCTTTGAAAAACTGTTTTTT; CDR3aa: CSARIFEKLFF
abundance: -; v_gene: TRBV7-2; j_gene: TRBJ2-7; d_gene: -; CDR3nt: TGTGCCAGCAGCTTAGCCACAGTGTCCTACGAGCAGTACTTC; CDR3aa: CASSLATVSYEQYF
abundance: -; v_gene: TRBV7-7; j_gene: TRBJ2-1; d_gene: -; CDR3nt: TGTGCCAGCAGCTTGGGGCCTCCCACCCAGCCAGGAGAGCAGTTCTTC; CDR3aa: CASSLGPPTQPGEQFF
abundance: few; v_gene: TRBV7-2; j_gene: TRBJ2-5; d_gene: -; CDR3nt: TGTGCCAGCAGCCATCCCGGGACCCAAGAGACCCAGTACTTC; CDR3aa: CASSHPGTQETQYF
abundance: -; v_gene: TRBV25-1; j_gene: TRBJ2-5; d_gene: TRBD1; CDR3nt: TGTGCCAGCAGTGGTTTCCAGACAGGGGGCCTCTCGGGAGAGACCCAGTACTTC; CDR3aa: CASSGFQTGGLSGETQYF
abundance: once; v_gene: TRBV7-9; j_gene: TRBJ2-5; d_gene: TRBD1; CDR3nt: TGTGCCAGCAGCTTAGCGGGCATCCAAACGGACAGGTCGAAGACCCAGTACTTC; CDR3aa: CASSLAGIQTDRSKTQYF
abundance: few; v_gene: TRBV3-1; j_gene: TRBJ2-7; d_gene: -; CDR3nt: TGTGCCAGCAGGCCTTTAGGGGGAAAGGGCGAGCAGTACTTC; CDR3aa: CASRPLGGKGEQYF
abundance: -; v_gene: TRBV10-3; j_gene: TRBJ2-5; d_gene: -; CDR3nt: TGTGCCACCCGGGGGGCGCAACAAGAGACCCAGTACTTC; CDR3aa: CATRGAQQETQYF
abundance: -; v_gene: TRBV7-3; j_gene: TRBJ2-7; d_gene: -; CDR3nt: TGTGCCAGCAGCTTAAACCAATTCCACGAGCAGTACTTC; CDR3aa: CASSLNQFHEQYF
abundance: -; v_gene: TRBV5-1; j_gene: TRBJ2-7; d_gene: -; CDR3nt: TGCGCCAGCAGCTTGGTGATCGGAAGCTCCTACGAGCAGTACTTC; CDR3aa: CASSLVIGSSYEQYF
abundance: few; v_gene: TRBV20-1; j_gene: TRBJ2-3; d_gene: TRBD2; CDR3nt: TGCAGTGCTAGCGGGAGGCGATACCCGGATACGCAGTATTTT; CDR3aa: CSASGRRYPDTQYF
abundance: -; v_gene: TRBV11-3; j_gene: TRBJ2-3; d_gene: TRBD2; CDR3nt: TGTGCCAGCAGCGCCGGGACTAGCCGTCCAGATACGCAGTATTTT; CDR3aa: CASSAGTSRPDTQYF